Listed here are 30 T cell receptor beta chains from one sample, sequenced in a study of blood T cell repertoires in COVID-19. The table came from immunoSEQ multiplex PCR; TCRdb's copy has only in-frame clones and leaves some out. This table has about 73,000 clones, about 80% appearing once. The specimen sequenced was peripheral blood. Source of these receptors: an older woman with acute or convalescent COVID-19.

The chain combines TRBV11-2 with TRBJ1-6; TRBD1 is a possible D gene (6 bases). The germline gives CDR1 SGHAT, CDR2 FQNNGV. V was cut by 0 bases and J by 14 bases, with 8 bases left in between. This CDR3 comprises 12 residues. The CDR3 region has the DNA TGTGCCAGCAGCTTAGATGGGACATCCCTCCACTTT. Its translation is CASSLDGTSLHF. The entire variable domain, with the rest obtained from reference TRBV11-2 and TRBJ1-6, is as follows: EAGVAQSPRYKIIEKRQSVAFWCNPISGHATLYWYQQILGQGPKLLIQFQNNGVVDDSQLPKDRFSAERLKGVDSTLKIQPAKLEDSAVYLCASSLDGTSLHFGNGTRLTVT.

This chain uses TRBV7-9 with TRBJ1-2; 8 bases fit TRBD1. This CDR3 has 14 amino acids. Per germline, CDR1 SEHNR and CDR2 FQNEAQ (reference sequence). Trimming at V came to 5 bases and at J to 2 bases, leaving 4 bases not matched to a gene. CDR3 loop: CASSQDRANYGYTF. The CDR3 coding sequence is TGTGCCAGCAGCCAGGACAGGGCCAACTATGGCTACACCTTC.

The chain combines TRBV30 with TRBJ1-2; 8 bases are a match to TRBD1. The V segment lost 3 bases and the J segment 5 bases; nucleotides outside the gene matches: 14. Germline-derived CDR1 and CDR2 are GTSNPN and SVGIG (reference sequence). The CDR3 consists of 16 residues. CDR3 sequence: CAWRDLLSQGAYGYTF. The CDR3 DNA sequence: TGTGCCTGGAGGGACCTTTTGAGTCAGGGGGCTTATGGCTACACCTTC.

The rearrangement uses TRBV4-2 and TRBJ1-2; 10 positions agree with TRBD1. V dropped 4 bases and J dropped 2; count of bases not matched to a gene: 4. This CDR3 is 15 amino acids long. Looked up from germline, CDR1 is LGHNA and CDR2 is YNFKEQ. The CDR3 spells CASSPRQGANYGYTF. In DNA, the CDR3 is TGTGCCAGCAGCCCGCGACAGGGGGCCAACTATGGCTACACCTTC.

The chain employs TRBV5-4 and TRBJ1-1; TRBD1 matches 11 bases. Trimming removed 4 bases from V and 3 bases from J; junction bases left unmatched: 5. The germline gives CDR1 SGHNT, CDR2 YYREEE (reference sequence). CDR3 length: 15 amino acids. The chain's CDR3 is CASSAQGQGDTEAFF. CDR3 in DNA: TGTGCCAGCAGCGCCCAGGGACAGGGGGACACTGAAGCTTTCTTT.

V is TRBV11-2 and J is TRBJ2-7; TRBD1 matches 9 bases. Germline lookup yields CDR1 SGHAT and CDR2 FQNNGV. V lost 5 bases and J lost 2; bases outside the gene matches: 4. The CDR3 loop spans 14 amino acids. The CDR3 region has the DNA TGTGCCAGCAGCGCAAGGACAGGGGCCTACGAGCAGTACTTC. Protein sequence: CASSARTGAYEQYF.

V gene TRBV5-1 combines with J gene TRBJ1-1; D ambiguous. Trimming removed 2 bases at V and 2 bases at J, with 13 bases between. There are 15 residues in the CDR3. Germline CDR1 SGHRS, CDR2 YFSETQ. In nucleotides, the CDR3 is TGCGCCAGCAGCTTCCGGGGAGGTCAAAACACTGAAGCTTTCTTT. Amino acids: CASSFRGGQNTEAFF.

The V gene is TRBV7-2, the J gene TRBJ1-5, with a tentative D call TRBD1 (5 bases). Germline V gene sequence: CDR1 SGHTA, CDR2 FQGNSA. The CDR3 runs to 13 residues. V lost 0 bases and J 11 bases, leaving 11 bases between the germline ends. The CDR3 region is CASSLASGRAQHF. CDR3 nucleotides: TGTGCCAGCAGCTTAGCGTCAGGCAGGGCCCAGCATTTT.

The chain is built from TRBV19 and TRBJ2-7, with D possibly being TRBD1 (5 bases). The V gene's germline CDR1 is LNHDA and CDR2 SQIVND (reference sequence). The CDR3 has 13 amino acids. The V and J ends lost 1 base and 5 bases respectively, with 9 bases between them. The CDR3 bases are TGTGCCAGTAGTATAGCTGCAGGGAACGAGCAGTACTTC. It is translated as CASSIAAGNEQYF.

The rearrangement links TRBV5-6 to TRBJ1-2; TRBD1 is a possible D gene (6 bases). This CDR3 has 14 amino acids. Germline assignment: CDR1 SGHDT and CDR2 YYEEEE. V lost 3 bases to trimming and J lost 12 bases, with 21 bases between them. The CDR3 protein is CASSWGSTGPEHTF. In DNA, the CDR3 is TGTGCCAGCAGCTGGGGGTCGACAGGACCAGAGCACACCTTC.

The chain is built from TRBV6-5 and TRBJ2-1, with 8 bases fitting TRBD2. The germline V gene has CDR1 MNHEY and CDR2 SVGAGI. The ends lost 4 bases at V and 4 bases at J; junction bases unmatched: 6. This CDR3 region has 15 residues. CDR3 DNA sequence: TGTGCCAGCAGTTTAAGGCGGGGGGCGTACAATGAGCAGTTCTTC. It is translated as CASSLRRGAYNEQFF.

The chain is built from TRBV14 and TRBJ2-5, with 11 nucleotides matching TRBD2. CDR3 length equals 18 residues. Germline CDR1 is SGHDN and CDR2 is FVKESK. V shed 1 base and J 2 bases; nucleotides not matched to a gene: 9. The CDR3 protein is CASSQGITSGGLQETQYF. The CDR3 DNA reads as TGTGCCAGCAGCCAAGGGATCACTAGCGGGGGATTACAAGAGACCCAGTACTTC.

This clone has a handful of counts. The chain has TRBV15 and TRBJ2-5, with D possibly being TRBD1 (6 bases). Germline CDR1 is LNHNV and CDR2 is YYDKDF (reference sequence). Trimming took off 4 bases at V and 2 bases at J, with 14 bases between the two ends. The CDR3 contains 15 residues. CDR3 coding DNA: TGTGCCACCAGCACTTCGACCGGACAGCAAGAGACCCAGTACTTC. Its protein product is CATSTSTGQQETQYF.

On this clone: Different DNA sequences within this sample yield the same CDR3. The chain is built from TRBV5-1 and TRBJ2-7, with 8 bases lining up with TRBD1. This CDR3 comprises 14 residues. The V gene's germline CDR1 is SGHRS and CDR2 YFSETQ. V shed 4 bases and J 2 bases; nucleotides not matched to a gene: 5. The CDR3 is CASSAGQVPYEQYF. The CDR3 DNA reads TGCGCCAGCAGCGCGGGACAGGTTCCCTACGAGCAGTACTTC.

The V and J genes are TRBV19 and TRBJ1-6; no firm D call. With 0 bases removed from V and 4 bases from J, the gap between germline ends came to 4 bases. The CDR3 is 14 amino acids. Germline-derived CDR1 and CDR2 are LNHDA and SQIVND (reference sequence). CDR3 nucleotide sequence: TGTGCCAGTAGTATAGAGAGTTATAATTCACCCCTCCACTTT. This sequence encodes CASSIESYNSPLHF.

V gene TRBV19 combines with J gene TRBJ1-2; D remains ambiguous. This CDR3 is built from 11 residues. V was trimmed by 3 bases and J by 6 bases, leaving 5 bases between them. In germline, CDR1 is LNHDA, CDR2 SQIVND (reference sequence). CDR3 coding DNA: TGTGCCAGTAGTATCAGCGATGGCTACACCTTC. Translated, it gives CASSISDGYTF.

The V gene is TRBV19, the J gene TRBJ2-3; 12 bases align to TRBD1. Per the germline V gene, CDR1 is LNHDA and CDR2 is SQIVND (reference sequence). The junction had 9 bases not matched to a gene; V was cut back by 5 bases and J by 0 bases. This CDR3 is built from 18 residues. The CDR3 loop reads CASSARGQGAASTDTQYF. The DNA for the CDR3 is TGTGCCAGTAGTGCCCGGGGACAGGGGGCCGCTAGCACAGATACGCAGTATTTT.

V is TRBV6-5 and J is TRBJ1-6, with D perhaps TRBD1 (6 bases). The V gene lost 6 bases and the J gene lost 7 bases, with 10 bases spanning the gap. CDR1 and CDR2 (germline): MNHEY, SVGAGI. CDR3 length equals 13 residues. In nucleotides, the CDR3 is TGTGCCAGCAGGCGGACAGAGAATTCACCCCTCCACTTT. Translating gives CASRRTENSPLHF.

Worth noting for this clone: The same CDR3 arises from other DNA sequences in this sample as well. The chain recombines TRBV6-1 with TRBJ1-2; D possibly corresponds to TRBD1 (6 bases). V lost 2 bases to trimming and J lost 8 bases, with 9 bases between them. This CDR3 is 12 amino acids long. Germline loops: CDR1 MNHNS, CDR2 SASEGT. CDR3 DNA: TGTGCCAGCAGTGAACAAACAGGGGGCTACACCTTC. The encoded protein is CASSEQTGGYTF.

This chain links TRBV2 with TRBJ1-2; D is uncertain. Trimming shortened V by 6 bases and J by 5 bases, and 16 bases separated the two germline ends. Germline CDR1 reads SNHLY; CDR2 reads FYNNEI. The CDR3 extends over 14 amino acids. The CDR3 nucleotides are TGTGCCAGCAGCGAACCCGGGAACTCTTATGGCTACACCTTC. It encodes CASSEPGNSYGYTF.

V gene TRBV6-1 combines with J gene TRBJ1-2; the match to TRBD1 covers 10 bases. There are 16 residues in the CDR3. Per germline, CDR1 MNHNS and CDR2 SASEGT. V shed 4 bases and J 1 base; nucleotides not matched to a gene: 6. In nucleotides, the CDR3 is TGTGCCAGCAGTGGCCAATGGACAGGGGGTAACTATGGCTACACCTTC. As protein: CASSGQWTGGNYGYTF.

The chain has TRBV24-1 and TRBJ1-1; no reliable D call. The germline V gene encodes CDR1 KGHDR and CDR2 SFDVKD. V dropped 3 bases and J dropped 10 bases, with 14 bases sitting between them. CDR3 length: 13 residues. CDR3 nucleotide sequence: TGTGCCACCAGTGATCCCTTGACTAGGGTAGCTTTCTTT. Amino acids: CATSDPLTRVAFF.

This sequence joins TRBV2 and TRBJ2-1; no clear D gene. This CDR3 region has 15 residues. Trimming took 8 bases from V and 0 from J, leaving 14 bases between them. The germline CDR1 and CDR2 sequences are SNHLY and FYNNEI. CDR3 nucleotide sequence: TGTGCCAGCCTAGAAGGATTCAACTCCTACAATGAGCAGTTCTTC. Translated: CASLEGFNSYNEQFF.

The chain joins TRBV7-2 to TRBJ1-6, with D uncertain. Germline V CDR1 and CDR2: SGHTA, FQGNSA. Deletions cut 2 bases from V and 9 bases from J, with 5 bases between. The CDR3 sequence is 12 residues long. CDR3 in amino acids: CASSLYGSPLHF. DNA of the CDR3: TGTGCCAGCAGCTTATACGGTTCACCCCTCCACTTT.

The chain employs TRBV5-1 and TRBJ1-2; TRBD1 agrees at 12 bases. V shed 4 bases and J 6 bases; nucleotides not matched to a gene: 10. The V gene's germline CDR1 is SGHRS and CDR2 YFSETQ. The CDR3 covers 16 residues. CDR3 loop: CASSAPGTGGFDGYTF. Here the CDR3 DNA reads TGCGCCAGCAGCGCCCCAGGGACAGGGGGCTTCGATGGCTACACCTTC.

This clone came up a few times. CDR3: CASSKERQGKSQPQHF. The CDR3 nucleotides are TGTGCCAGCAGCAAAGAACGCCAGGGGAAGAGTCAGCCCCAGCATTTT. The chain combines TRBV21-1 with TRBJ1-5; the table's D call of TRBD1 was not tested on the DNA. TRBV21-1 is a pseudogene locus. The CDR3 is made up of 16 amino acids.

The chain couples TRBV7-3 to TRBJ1-2; 8 bases agree with TRBD1. The trim removed 5 bases at V and 5 bases at J, leaving 7 bases unmatched. The CDR3 consists of 14 residues. Germline V gene lookup returns CDR1 SGHTA and CDR2 FQGTGA. The CDR3 bases are TGTGCCAGCAGCACTCAGGGACAGGTGTATGGCTACACCTTC. This codes for CASSTQGQVYGYTF.

The chain links TRBV11-2 to TRBJ1-2; 7 nucleotides align to TRBD1. The CDR3 spans 14 residues. Germline lookup yields CDR1 SGHAT and CDR2 FQNNGV. Trimming removed 2 bases from V and 2 bases from J; junction bases left unmatched: 2. In nucleotides, the CDR3 is TGTGCCAGCAGCTTAATGACAGGGAACTATGGCTACACCTTC. Encoded protein: CASSLMTGNYGYTF.

The rearrangement uses TRBV15 and TRBJ1-6; the D is unclear. Germline-derived CDR1 and CDR2 are LNHNV and YYDKDF (reference sequence). Trimming shortened V by 0 bases and J by 6 bases, and 9 bases separated the two germline ends. This CDR3 has 15 residues. CDR3 loop: CATSRDHLRNSPLHF. The CDR3 DNA sequence: TGTGCCACCAGCAGAGATCACCTACGTAATTCACCCCTCCACTTT.

This chain uses TRBV4-1 with TRBJ1-1, with a possible D match to TRBD1 (5 bases). The germline V and J ends were trimmed by 0 bases and 2 bases, with 10 bases remaining between them. This CDR3 region has 15 residues. Germline V lookup: CDR1 MGHRA, CDR2 YSYEKL. In DNA, the CDR3 is TGCGCCAGCAGCCAAGATTGGGGCCGCAACACTGAAGCTTTCTTT. Residues: CASSQDWGRNTEAFF.